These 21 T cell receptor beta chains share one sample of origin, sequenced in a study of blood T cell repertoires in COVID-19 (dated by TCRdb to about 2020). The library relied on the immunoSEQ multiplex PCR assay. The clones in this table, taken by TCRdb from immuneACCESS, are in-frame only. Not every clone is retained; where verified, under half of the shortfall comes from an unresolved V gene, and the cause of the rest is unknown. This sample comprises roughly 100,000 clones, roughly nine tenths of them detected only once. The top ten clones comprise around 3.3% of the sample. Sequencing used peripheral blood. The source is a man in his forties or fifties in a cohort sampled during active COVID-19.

The DNA of the CDR3 is TGTGCCAGCAGCCTCGCTCTTGGCGCATTAGCGGGGGAGCAAGAGACCCAGTACTTC. This translates into CASSLALGALAGEQETQYF. The J gene is TRBJ2-5, the V gene TRBV3-1 (or the pseudogene TRBV3-2); 9 bases line up with TRBD2. The CDR3 length is 19 residues. Germline V gives CDR1 LGHDT, CDR2 YNNKEL (reference sequence). V was clipped by 4 bases and J by 2 bases; unmatched bases: 17.

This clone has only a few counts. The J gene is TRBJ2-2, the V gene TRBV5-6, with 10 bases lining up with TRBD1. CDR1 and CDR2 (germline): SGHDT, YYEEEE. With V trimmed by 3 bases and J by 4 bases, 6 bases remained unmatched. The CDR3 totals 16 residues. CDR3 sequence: CASSSDRGLGTGELFF. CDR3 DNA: TGTGCCAGCAGCTCCGACAGGGGGCTGGGCACCGGGGAGCTGTTTTTT. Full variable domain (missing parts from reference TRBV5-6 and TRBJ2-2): DAGVTQSPTHLIKTRGQQVTLRCSPKSGHDTVSWYQQALGQGPQFIFQYYEEEERQRGNFPDRFSGHQFPNYSSELNVNALLLGDSALYLCASSSDRGLGTGELFFGEGSRLTVL.

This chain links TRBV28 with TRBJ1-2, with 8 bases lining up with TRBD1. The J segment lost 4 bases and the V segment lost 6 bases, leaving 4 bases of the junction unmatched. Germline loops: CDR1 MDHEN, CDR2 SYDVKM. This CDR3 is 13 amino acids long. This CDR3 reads CASRGTGRYGYTF. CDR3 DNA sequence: TGTGCCAGCAGAGGGACAGGTCGCTATGGCTACACCTTC.

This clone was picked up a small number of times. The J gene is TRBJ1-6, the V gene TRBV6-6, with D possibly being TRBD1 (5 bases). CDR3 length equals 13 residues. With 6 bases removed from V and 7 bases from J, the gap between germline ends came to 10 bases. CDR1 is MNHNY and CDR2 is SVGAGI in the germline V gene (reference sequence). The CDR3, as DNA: TGTGCCAGCAGAACCGGGGGGAATTCACCCCTCCACTTT. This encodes CASRTGGNSPLHF.

The DNA for the CDR3 is TGTGCCAGCAGTTACTCGACGGCAGGGCCGGACACCGGGGAGCTGTTTTTT. As protein: CASSYSTAGPDTGELFF. This sequence joins TRBV6-2 or TRBV6-3 and TRBJ2-2; possibly TRBD1 for D (5 bases). Trimming cost V 0 bases and J 3 bases, with 14 bases left between them. CDR1 MNHEY and CDR2 SVGEGT come from the germline V gene. This CDR3 is built from 17 residues.

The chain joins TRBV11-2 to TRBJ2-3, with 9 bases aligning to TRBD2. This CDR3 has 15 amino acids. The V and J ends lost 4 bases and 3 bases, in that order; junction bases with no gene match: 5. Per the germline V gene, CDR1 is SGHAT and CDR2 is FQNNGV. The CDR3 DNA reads TGTGCCAGCAGCTCCCGCGGGGGGGCGACAGATACGCAGTATTTT. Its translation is CASSSRGGATDTQYF. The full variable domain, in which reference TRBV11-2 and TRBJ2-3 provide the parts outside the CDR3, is EAGVAQSPRYKIIEKRQSVAFWCNPISGHATLYWYQQILGQGPKLLIQFQNNGVVDDSQLPKDRFSAERLKGVDSTLKIQPAKLEDSAVYLCASSSRGGATDTQYFGPGTRLTVL.

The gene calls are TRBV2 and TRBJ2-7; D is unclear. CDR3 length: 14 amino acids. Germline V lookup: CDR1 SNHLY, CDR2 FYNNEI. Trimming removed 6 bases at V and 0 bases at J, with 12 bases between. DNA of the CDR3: TGTGCCAGCAGAAAAGACACATCCTCCTACGAGCAGTACTTC. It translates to CASRKDTSSYEQYF. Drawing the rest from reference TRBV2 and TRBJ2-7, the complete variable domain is EPEVTQTPSHQVTQMGQEVILRCVPISNHLYFYWYRQILGQKVEFLVSFYNNEISEKSEIFDDQFSVERPDGSNFTLKIRSTKLEDSAMYFCASRKDTSSYEQYFGPGTRLTVT.

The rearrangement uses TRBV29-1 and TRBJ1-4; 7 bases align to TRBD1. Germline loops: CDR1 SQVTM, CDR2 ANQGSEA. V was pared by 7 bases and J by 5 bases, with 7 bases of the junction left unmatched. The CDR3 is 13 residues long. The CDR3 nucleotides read TGCAGCGCGAGACAGGGCCTAAATGAAAAACTGTTTTTT. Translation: CSARQGLNEKLFF.

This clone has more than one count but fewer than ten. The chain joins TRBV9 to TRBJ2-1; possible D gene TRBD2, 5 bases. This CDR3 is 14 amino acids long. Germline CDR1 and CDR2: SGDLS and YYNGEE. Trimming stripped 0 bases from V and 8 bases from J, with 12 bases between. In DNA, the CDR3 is TGTGCCAGCAGCGTAGCGGTATCCGGGGATGAGCAGTTCTTC. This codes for CASSVAVSGDEQFF.

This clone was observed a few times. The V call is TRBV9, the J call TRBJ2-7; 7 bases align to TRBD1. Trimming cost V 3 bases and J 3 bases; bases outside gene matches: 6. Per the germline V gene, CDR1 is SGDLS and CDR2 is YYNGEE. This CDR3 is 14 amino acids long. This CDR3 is CASSESGTVYEQYF. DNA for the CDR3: TGTGCCAGCAGCGAATCCGGGACAGTCTACGAGCAGTACTTC.

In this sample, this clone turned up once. CDR3 nucleotides: TGTGCCACGCGGCTAGGTACGACTGCCTCCGGGGAGCTGTTTTTT. Amino acid sequence: CATRLGTTASGELFF. The chain recombines TRBV27 with TRBJ2-2; unclear D gene. This CDR3 comprises 15 residues. V lost 10 bases and J lost 6, with 21 bases in between. Germline V gene data show CDR1 as MNHEY and CDR2 as SMNVEV (reference sequence).

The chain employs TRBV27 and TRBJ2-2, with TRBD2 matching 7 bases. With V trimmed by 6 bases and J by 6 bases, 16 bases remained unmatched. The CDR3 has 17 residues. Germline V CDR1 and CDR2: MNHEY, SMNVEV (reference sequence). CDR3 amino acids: CASRSSGGGTRAGELFF. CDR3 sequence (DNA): TGTGCCAGCAGATCCTCGGGCGGGGGAACGAGGGCCGGGGAGCTGTTTTTT.

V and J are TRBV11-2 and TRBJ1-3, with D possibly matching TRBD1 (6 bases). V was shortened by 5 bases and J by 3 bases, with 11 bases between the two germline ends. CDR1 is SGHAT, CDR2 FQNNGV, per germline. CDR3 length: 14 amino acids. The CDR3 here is CASSEGTIGNTIYF. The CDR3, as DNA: TGTGCCAGCAGCGAAGGGACAATTGGAAACACCATATATTTT.

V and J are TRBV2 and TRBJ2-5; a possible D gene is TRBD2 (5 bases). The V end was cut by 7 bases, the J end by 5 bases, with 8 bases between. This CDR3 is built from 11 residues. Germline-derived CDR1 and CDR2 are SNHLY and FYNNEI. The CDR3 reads CASTEEETQYF. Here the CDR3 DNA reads TGTGCCAGCACGGAGGAGGAGACCCAGTACTTC.

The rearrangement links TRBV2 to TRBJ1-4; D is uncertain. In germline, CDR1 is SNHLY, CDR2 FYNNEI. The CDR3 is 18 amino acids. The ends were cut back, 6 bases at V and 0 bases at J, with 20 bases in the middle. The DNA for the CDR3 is TGTGCCAGCAGCGCCCAAAGTAGGCTCGGGGCAACTAATGAAAAACTGTTTTTT. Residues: CASSAQSRLGATNEKLFF.

The chain's CDR3 is CASSLTGSGETQYF. In DNA form, the CDR3 reads TGCGCCAGCAGTTTAACAGGGAGCGGAGAGACCCAGTACTTC. The chain uses TRBV10-1 and TRBJ2-5, with D tentatively TRBD1 (6 bases). The V gene lost 5 bases and the J gene lost 4 bases, with 14 bases spanning the gap. The CDR3 loop spans 14 amino acids. Per germline, CDR1 WNHNN and CDR2 SYGVQD (reference sequence).

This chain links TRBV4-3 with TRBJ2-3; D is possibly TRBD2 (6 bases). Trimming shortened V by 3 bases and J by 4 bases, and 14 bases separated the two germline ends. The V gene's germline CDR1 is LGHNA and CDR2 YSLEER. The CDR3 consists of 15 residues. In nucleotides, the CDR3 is TGCGCCAGCAGCCAGACAACGGGGAGGCCAGATACGCAGTATTTT. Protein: CASSQTTGRPDTQYF.

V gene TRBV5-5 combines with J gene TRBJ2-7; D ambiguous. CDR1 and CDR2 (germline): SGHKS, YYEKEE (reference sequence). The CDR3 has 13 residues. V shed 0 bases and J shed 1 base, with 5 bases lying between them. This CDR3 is CASSLGASYEQYV. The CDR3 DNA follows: TGTGCCAGCAGCTTGGGCGCATCCTACGAGCAGTACGTC.

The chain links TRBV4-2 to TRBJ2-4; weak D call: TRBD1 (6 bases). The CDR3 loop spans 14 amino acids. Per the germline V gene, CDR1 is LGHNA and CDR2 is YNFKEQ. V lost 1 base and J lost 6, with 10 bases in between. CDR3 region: CASSQGLGGNIQYF. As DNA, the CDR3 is TGTGCCAGCAGCCAAGGTCTAGGGGGAAACATTCAGTACTTC.

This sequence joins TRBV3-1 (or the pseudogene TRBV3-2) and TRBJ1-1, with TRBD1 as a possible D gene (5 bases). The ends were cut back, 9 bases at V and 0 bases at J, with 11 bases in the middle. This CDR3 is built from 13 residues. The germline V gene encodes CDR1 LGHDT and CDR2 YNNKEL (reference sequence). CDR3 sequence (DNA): TGTGCCAGTTACGGGGGGATGAACACTGAAGCTTTCTTT. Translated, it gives CASYGGMNTEAFF.

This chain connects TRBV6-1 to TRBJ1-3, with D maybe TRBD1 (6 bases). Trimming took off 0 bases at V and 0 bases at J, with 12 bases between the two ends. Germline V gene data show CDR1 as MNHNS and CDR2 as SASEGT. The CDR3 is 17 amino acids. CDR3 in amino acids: CASSEARGASSGNTIYF. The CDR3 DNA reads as TGTGCCAGCAGTGAAGCGCGGGGGGCCTCCTCTGGAAACACCATATATTTT.